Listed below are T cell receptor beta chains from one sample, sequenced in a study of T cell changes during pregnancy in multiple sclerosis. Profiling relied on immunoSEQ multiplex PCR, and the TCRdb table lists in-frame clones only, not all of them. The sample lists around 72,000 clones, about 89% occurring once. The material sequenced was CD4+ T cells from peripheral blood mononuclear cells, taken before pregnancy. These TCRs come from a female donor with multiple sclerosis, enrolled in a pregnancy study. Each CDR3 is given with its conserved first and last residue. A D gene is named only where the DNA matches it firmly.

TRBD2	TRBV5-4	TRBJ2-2	CASSQRTSGSAGELFF
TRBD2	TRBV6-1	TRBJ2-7	CASSDTKRGISRYEQYF
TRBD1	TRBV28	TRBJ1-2	CASSPGGRANYGYTF
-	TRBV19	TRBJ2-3	CASSIVGAGTDTQYF
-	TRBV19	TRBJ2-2	CAGGQLNTGELFF
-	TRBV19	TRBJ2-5	CASSMITGLQETQYF
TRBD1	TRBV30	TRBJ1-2	CAWRKDRGFYGYTF
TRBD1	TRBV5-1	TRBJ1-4	CASSTGTGGEKLFF
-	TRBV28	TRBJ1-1	CASSQAWTEAFF
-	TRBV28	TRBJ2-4	CASTRTLAKNIQYF
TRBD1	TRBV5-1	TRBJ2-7	CASSSGQVYEQYF
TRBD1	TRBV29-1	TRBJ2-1	CSAIGDRSSYNEQFF
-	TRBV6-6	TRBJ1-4	CASSPRDTKASEKLFF
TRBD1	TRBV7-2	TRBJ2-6	CASSLRQGGSSGANVLTF
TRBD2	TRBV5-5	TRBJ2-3	CASSPRIGLSSGGIDTQYF
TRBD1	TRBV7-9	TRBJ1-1	CASPGDRGGMNTEAFF
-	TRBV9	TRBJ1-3	CASSVGDSGNTIYF
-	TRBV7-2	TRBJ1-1	CASSLDRNTEAFF
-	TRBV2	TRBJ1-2	CASSAAGNYGYTF
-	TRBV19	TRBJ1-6	CASSNPEGNSPLHF
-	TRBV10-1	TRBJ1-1	CASSPKFGDPNTEAFF
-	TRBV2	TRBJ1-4	CASSEDQGWGEKLFF
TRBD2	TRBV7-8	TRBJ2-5	CASSLVGLAGKGKTQYF
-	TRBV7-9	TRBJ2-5	CASTTGVSGKSGGETQYF
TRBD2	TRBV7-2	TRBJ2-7	CASSLVGGAGGSYEQYF
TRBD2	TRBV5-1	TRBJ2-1	CASQLAAFKNEQFF
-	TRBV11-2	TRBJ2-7	CASSRTDRPVLYEQYF
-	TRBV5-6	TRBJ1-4	CASSVTGLGPEKLFF
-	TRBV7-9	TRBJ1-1	CASSQLGTSTEAFF
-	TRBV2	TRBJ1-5	CASREGLPQPQHF
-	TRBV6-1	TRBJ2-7	CASCRGLGEQYF
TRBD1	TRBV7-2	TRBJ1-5	CASSVTGSVQPQHF
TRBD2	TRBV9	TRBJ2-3	CASSVEGGLVEQQYF
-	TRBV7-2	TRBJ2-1	CASSLEAASSYNEQFF
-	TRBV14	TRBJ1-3	CASSRLGDTSGNTIYF
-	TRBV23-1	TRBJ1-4	CASSRKGGEDEKLFF
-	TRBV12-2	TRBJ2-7	CASRSIWGHPYEQYF
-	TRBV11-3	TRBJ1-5	CASSLGGAKLLHNQPQHF
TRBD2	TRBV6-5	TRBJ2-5	CASSYLASGTETQYF
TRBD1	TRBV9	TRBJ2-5	CASSVGGKDRLSGTQYF
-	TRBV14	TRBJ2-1	CASSQTRINGEQFF
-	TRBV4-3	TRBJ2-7	CASSQDPGPYEQYF
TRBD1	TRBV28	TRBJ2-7	CASDTGQGASEQYF
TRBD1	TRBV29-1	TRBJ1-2	CSVEGGTGYGYTF
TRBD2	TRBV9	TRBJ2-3	CASSVGSGGLTSTDTQYF
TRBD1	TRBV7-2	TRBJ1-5	CASSFGQDQPQHF
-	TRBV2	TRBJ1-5	CASSVLGSNPHF
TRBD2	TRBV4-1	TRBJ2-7	CASSQEGGTVSYEQYF
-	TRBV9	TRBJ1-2	CASSARPGGGYGYTF
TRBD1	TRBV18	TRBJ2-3	CASSPETGTHIDTQYF
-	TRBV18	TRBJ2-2	CASSGQNTGELFF
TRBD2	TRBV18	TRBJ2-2	CASSPSLAVNTGELFF
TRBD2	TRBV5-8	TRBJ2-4	CASSLGLAGGRHIQYF
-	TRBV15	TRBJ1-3	CATSRLQGLGNTIYF
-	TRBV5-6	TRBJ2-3	CASSLVGGLTDTQYF
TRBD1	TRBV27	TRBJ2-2	CASSSPGGTGELFF
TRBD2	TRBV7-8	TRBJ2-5	CASSLILAGEETQYF
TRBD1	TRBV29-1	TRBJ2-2	CSVETVQGAIGELFF